This record looks at one T cell receptor (beta chain) sequence and its context. The data belong to a study of blood T cells in healthy people across ages. V was cut by 7 bases and J by 4 bases, with 8 bases left in between. The CDR3 covers 12 residues. The germline CDR1 and CDR2 sequences are ENHRY and SYGVKD. Primers used in a second PCR of about 7 to 11 cycles were a sample-barcoded 5' primer and a J-beta primer mix. Using its own MiXCR run on the 5' RACE reads, TCRdb lists one record per CDR3 protein. The sample has 380,000 or so distinct CDR3 sequences; about 52% are singletons. The sequence derives from a man aged 55 to 70 in good health. The sequencing input was blood. The chain employs TRBV10-3 and TRBJ1-5, with D possibly being TRBD1 (6 bases). CDR3 loop: CAINTGNQPQHF. Written as DNA, the CDR3 is TGTGCCATCAATACAGGGAATCAGCCCCAGCATTTT.